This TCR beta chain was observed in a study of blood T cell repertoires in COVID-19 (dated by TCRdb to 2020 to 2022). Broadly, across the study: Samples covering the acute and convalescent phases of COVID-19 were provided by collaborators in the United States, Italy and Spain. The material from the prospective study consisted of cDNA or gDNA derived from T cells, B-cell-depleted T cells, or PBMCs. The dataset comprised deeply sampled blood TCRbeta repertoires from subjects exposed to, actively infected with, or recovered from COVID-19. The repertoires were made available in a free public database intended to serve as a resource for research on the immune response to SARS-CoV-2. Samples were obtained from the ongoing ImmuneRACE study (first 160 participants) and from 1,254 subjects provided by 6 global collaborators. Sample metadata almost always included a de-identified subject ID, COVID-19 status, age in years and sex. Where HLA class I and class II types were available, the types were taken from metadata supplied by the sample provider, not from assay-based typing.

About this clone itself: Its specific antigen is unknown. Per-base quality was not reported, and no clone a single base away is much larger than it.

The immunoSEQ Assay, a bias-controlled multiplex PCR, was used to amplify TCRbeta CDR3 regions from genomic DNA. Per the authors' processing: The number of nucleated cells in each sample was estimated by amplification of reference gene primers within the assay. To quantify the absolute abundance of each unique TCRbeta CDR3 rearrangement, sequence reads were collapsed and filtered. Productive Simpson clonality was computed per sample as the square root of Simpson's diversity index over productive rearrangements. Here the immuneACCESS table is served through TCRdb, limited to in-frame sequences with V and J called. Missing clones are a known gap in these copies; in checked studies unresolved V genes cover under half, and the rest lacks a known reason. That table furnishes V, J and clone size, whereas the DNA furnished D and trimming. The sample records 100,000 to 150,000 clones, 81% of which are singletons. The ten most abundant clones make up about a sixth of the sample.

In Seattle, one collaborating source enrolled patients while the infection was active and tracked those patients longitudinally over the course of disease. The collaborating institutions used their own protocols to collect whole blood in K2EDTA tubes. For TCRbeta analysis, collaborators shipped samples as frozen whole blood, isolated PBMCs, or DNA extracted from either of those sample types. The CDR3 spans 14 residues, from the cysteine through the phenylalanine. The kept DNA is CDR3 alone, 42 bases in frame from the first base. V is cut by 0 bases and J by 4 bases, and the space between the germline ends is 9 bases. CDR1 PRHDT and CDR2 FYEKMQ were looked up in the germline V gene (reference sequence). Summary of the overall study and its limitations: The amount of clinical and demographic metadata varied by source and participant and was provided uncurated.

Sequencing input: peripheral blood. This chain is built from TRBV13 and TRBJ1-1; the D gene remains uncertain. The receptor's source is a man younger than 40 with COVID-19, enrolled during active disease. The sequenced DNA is TGTGCCAGCAGCTTAGGCCGAGGGTTCACTGAAGCTTTCTTT. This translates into CASSLGRGFTEAFF.